These 26 T cell receptor beta chains originate from one sample sequenced in a study of CD8 T cells in ankylosing spondylitis. Study-wide points: A TCR beta motif of about 8 highly homologous variants appeared characteristic of ankylosing spondylitis blood.

For these TCRs, the target antigens are not known. TCRdb itself ran the 5' RACE reads through MiXCR, one entry per CDR3 protein. The table has 130,000 or so distinct CDR3 sequences, 17% seen once. Specimen: blood, either unsorted or a sorted T cell fraction (not recorded which). The receptors were gathered from a male donor with ankylosing spondylitis.

This clonotype was detected a few times. The chain links TRBV20-1 to TRBJ2-5; D remains ambiguous. Germline-derived CDR1 and CDR2 are DFQATT and SNEGSKA (reference sequence). The length of the CDR3 is 10 residues. V dropped 3 bases and J dropped 7 bases, with 6 bases sitting between them. Here the CDR3 reads CSARGGTQYF. CDR3 DNA: TGCAGTGCTAGGGGCGGGACCCAGTACTTC.

The CDR3 bases are TGTGCCAGCAGCTTGGCGGGACCAGGGACTGAAGCTTTCTTT. Its protein is CASSLAGPGTEAFF. The J gene is TRBJ1-1, the V gene TRBV7-9; perhaps TRBD1 as D (5 bases). Between the trimmed V and J ends, which lost 3 bases and 5 bases, there was a span of 13 bases. Germline V lookup: CDR1 SEHNR, CDR2 FQNEAQ (reference sequence). The CDR3 runs to 14 residues.

V gene TRBV4-1 combines with J gene TRBJ2-1; D perhaps matches TRBD2 (6 bases). The V gene's germline CDR1 is MGHRA and CDR2 YSYEKL. V was cut by 2 bases and J by 10 bases, with 9 bases left in between. The CDR3 is made up of 12 amino acids. The CDR3 here is CASSQSAGEQFF. Here the CDR3 DNA reads TGCGCCAGCAGCCAATCCGCGGGGGAGCAGTTCTTC.

This clonotype came up a few times. V and J are TRBV28 and TRBJ2-4; D gene ambiguous. The CDR3 runs to 13 residues. CDR1 is MDHEN, CDR2 SYDVKM, per germline. The ends were cut back, 2 bases at V and 5 bases at J, with 7 bases in the middle. CDR3 loop: CASSLRAENIQYF. Here the CDR3 DNA reads TGTGCCAGCAGTTTAAGAGCTGAAAACATTCAGTACTTC.

This chain joins TRBV20-1 and TRBJ2-5, with unresolved D. Between the trimmed V and J ends, which lost 8 bases and 0 bases, there was a span of 16 bases. Germline CDR1 and CDR2: DFQATT and SNEGSKA (reference sequence). The CDR3 consists of 14 residues. The CDR3: CSQNSGKYQETQYF. The CDR3, as DNA: TGCAGTCAAAACTCGGGCAAGTACCAAGAGACCCAGTACTTC.

As concerns this clonotype: A junction boundary mismatches the germline segment, possibly from a read error. The rearrangement joins TRBV6-6 to TRBJ2-5; maybe TRBD1 (6 bases). Germline CDR1 reads MNHNY; CDR2 reads SVGAGI (reference sequence). This CDR3 comprises 12 residues. Written as DNA, the CDR3 is TGTGCCAGCGGTTACAGGGTTAAGACCCAGTACTTC. Translated, it gives CASGYRVKTQYF.

The rearrangement uses TRBV28 and TRBJ2-3, with D maybe TRBD2 (5 bases). Germline V gene lookup returns CDR1 MDHEN and CDR2 SYDVKM. The CDR3 loop spans 15 amino acids. Trimming left V 7 bases short and J 6 bases short, with 20 bases between. CDR3: CASTGLALRGDTQYF. Written as DNA, the CDR3 is TGTGCCAGCACCGGTCTAGCCCTGAGAGGGGATACGCAGTATTTT.

The chain carries TRBV2 and TRBJ2-1; 8 nucleotides agree with TRBD2. Per germline, CDR1 SNHLY and CDR2 FYNNEI. Losses at the gene ends were 6 bases for V and 3 bases for J; bases not matched to a gene: 4. This CDR3 spans 14 amino acids. The CDR3 protein is CASRQGLDYNEQFF. CDR3 bases: TGTGCCAGCAGACAGGGACTAGACTACAATGAGCAGTTCTTC.

The rearrangement joins TRBV3-1 to TRBJ1-1, with TRBD1 as a possible D gene (5 bases). The CDR3 sequence is 12 residues long. CDR1 and CDR2 from the germline V gene are LGHDT and YNNKEL (reference sequence). Trimming removed 5 bases at V and 7 bases at J, with 11 bases between. CDR3 sequence reads: CASSMDMVEAFF. CDR3 bases: TGTGCCAGCAGCATGGACATGGTTGAAGCTTTCTTT.

The chain recombines TRBV7-6 with TRBJ2-1; TRBD2 agrees at 9 bases. The CDR3 loop spans 16 amino acids. CDR1 and CDR2 (germline): SGHVS, FNYEAQ. The V gene end was trimmed by 2 bases and the J gene end by 1 base; junction bases not matched to a gene: 3. CDR3 protein: CASSLRLAGSYNEQFF. The CDR3 bases are TGTGCCAGCAGCTTACGGCTAGCGGGGTCCTACAATGAGCAGTTCTTC.

This clonotype came up a few times. The V and J genes are TRBV11-2 and TRBJ2-1, with TRBD2 as a possible D gene (5 bases). The V end was cut by 0 bases, the J end by 9 bases, with 15 bases between. Germline lookup yields CDR1 SGHAT and CDR2 FQNNGV. This CDR3 has 15 residues. The DNA for the CDR3 is TGTGCCAGCAGCTTAGATTGGGATAGGGAGCGTGAGCAGTTCTTC. The encoded protein is CASSLDWDREREQFF.

The chain couples TRBV3-1 to TRBJ2-7; 8 positions match TRBD1. Germline V gene data show CDR1 as LGHDT and CDR2 as YNNKEL (reference sequence). V lost 4 bases, J lost 1 base, and 6 bases stayed unmatched. This CDR3 is built from 15 residues. Written as DNA, the CDR3 is TGTGCCAGCAGCCGGACAGGGCTAGCATCCTACGAGCAGTACTTC. The encoded protein is CASSRTGLASYEQYF.

The chain has TRBV7-9 and TRBJ2-7; 7 bases match TRBD1. The CDR3 totals 14 residues. The V gene's germline CDR1 is SEHNR and CDR2 FQNEAQ (reference sequence). J was trimmed by 5 bases and V by 1 base; bases with no gene match: 5. The CDR3 here is CASSLGQGQDEQYF. Here the CDR3 DNA reads TGTGCCAGCAGCTTAGGACAGGGCCAGGACGAGCAGTACTTC.

This clonotype has a handful of counts. The chain is built from TRBV25-1 and TRBJ2-2; a possible D gene is TRBD1 (6 bases). Trimming cost V 0 bases and J 0 bases, with 14 bases left between them. The CDR3 is 18 amino acids. Germline V gene lookup returns CDR1 MGHDK and CDR2 SYGVNS. CDR3 nucleotides: TGTGCCAGCAGTGAATATAAGCAGGGACACCCGAACACCGGGGAGCTGTTTTTT. It encodes CASSEYKQGHPNTGELFF.

The chain uses TRBV29-1 and TRBJ1-2; 9 positions agree with TRBD1. From germline, CDR1 is SQVTM and CDR2 ANQGSEA. This CDR3 spans 15 amino acids. J gave up 0 bases and V 1 base, and 3 bases lay outside the gene matches. Here the CDR3 DNA reads TGCAGCGTTGAAGGGGACAGGGAAGCTAACTATGGCTACACCTTC. This codes for CSVEGDREANYGYTF.

The chain couples TRBV28 to TRBJ2-1; TRBD2 matches 16 bases. The ends lost 0 bases at V and 4 bases at J; junction bases unmatched: 3. The CDR3 is 18 residues long. Germline V gene lookup returns CDR1 MDHEN and CDR2 SYDVKM. CDR3 amino acids: CASSLWGLAGGPYNEQFF. Here the CDR3 DNA reads TGTGCCAGCAGTTTATGGGGACTAGCGGGAGGGCCGTACAATGAGCAGTTCTTC.

Concerning this clonotype itself: One end of the junction fails to match germline, which may point to a read error. The chain links TRBV24-1 to TRBJ2-2, with TRBD2 as a possible D gene (5 bases). The CDR3 length is 13 residues. CDR1 KGHDR and CDR2 SFDVKD come from the germline V gene. CDR3 loop: CATSDTLAGELSF. The CDR3 region has the DNA TGTGCCACCAGTGATACTTTGGCCGGGGAGCTGTCTTTT.

This clonotype was counted at least ten times. V is TRBV2 and J is TRBJ2-1; no reliable D call. The CDR3 totals 12 residues. With 4 bases removed from V and 6 bases from J, the gap between germline ends came to 7 bases. Per germline, CDR1 SNHLY and CDR2 FYNNEI. CDR3 residues: CASSVGSNEQFF. The CDR3 DNA is TGTGCCAGCAGTGTAGGAAGCAATGAGCAGTTCTTC.

This clonotype was counted a few times. The V call is TRBV7-9, the J call TRBJ2-3; the D gene is possibly TRBD1 (6 bases). The germline gives CDR1 SEHNR, CDR2 FQNEAQ (reference sequence). The V end lost 4 bases, the J end lost 6 bases, and 20 bases lay between the germline ends. CDR3 length: 16 amino acids. The CDR3 bases are TGTGCCAGCAGCTCAATGGGGACAACGATATGGGATACGCAGTATTTT. Translated: CASSSMGTTIWDTQYF.

This chain uses TRBV6-2 or TRBV6-3 with TRBJ1-1, with 7 bases that match TRBD1. CDR3 size: 14 residues. Germline V gene sequence: CDR1 MNHEY, CDR2 SVGEGT. V shed 6 bases and J 4 bases; nucleotides not matched to a gene: 8. The CDR3 is CASRPGTALTEAFF. As DNA, the CDR3 is TGTGCCAGCAGACCCGGGACAGCACTCACTGAAGCTTTCTTT.

This clonotype was picked up a small number of times. The chain couples TRBV7-9 to TRBJ2-7; TRBD1 is a possible D gene (5 bases). CDR3 size: 15 residues. Germline CDR1 and CDR2: SEHNR and FQNEAQ (reference sequence). The ends were cut back, 2 bases at V and 2 bases at J, with 13 bases in the middle. The DNA for the CDR3 is TGTGCCAGCAGCTTACAGTCGAGACAGACCTACGAGCAGTACTTC. This encodes CASSLQSRQTYEQYF.

This rearrangement joins TRBV28 to TRBJ2-7; 7 bases line up with TRBD1. CDR1 and CDR2 from the germline V gene are MDHEN and SYDVKM. The CDR3 contains 15 residues. V lost 3 bases and J lost 3; bases outside the gene matches: 8. As DNA, the CDR3 is TGTGCCAGCAGTTTCACGACAGGGTTAGGCTACGAGCAGTACTTC. The encoded protein is CASSFTTGLGYEQYF. The full variable domain, rest sourced from reference TRBV28 and TRBJ2-7, is DVKVTQSSRYLVKRTGEKVFLECVQDMDHENMFWYRQDPGLGLRLIYFSYDVKMKEKGDIPEGYSVSREKKERFSLILESASTNQTSMYLCASSFTTGLGYEQYFGPGTRLTVT.

The table lists this clonotype with a count of one. The V call is TRBV2, the J call TRBJ2-5; 9 bases are shared with TRBD2. Trimming cost V 7 bases and J 3 bases; bases outside gene matches: 9. This CDR3 is 15 amino acids long. Looked up from germline, CDR1 is SNHLY and CDR2 is FYNNEI. The CDR3 protein is CASNRVAGVEETQYF. The CDR3 nucleotides read TGTGCCAGCAATAGGGTAGCGGGAGTTGAAGAGACCCAGTACTTC.

This clonotype was found a few times. The rearrangement links TRBV4-1 to TRBJ2-7, with a tentative D call TRBD2 (6 bases). In germline, CDR1 is MGHRA, CDR2 YSYEKL. This CDR3 is built from 12 residues. V was cut by 4 bases and J by 6 bases, with 10 bases left in between. CDR3 sequence (DNA): TGCGCCAGCAGCCTCCTGGGGGGCGAGCAGTACTTC. Translated, it gives CASSLLGGEQYF.

The rearrangement links TRBV29-1 to TRBJ2-7; no clear D gene. Trimming removed 7 bases from V and 0 bases from J, with 13 bases in between. CDR1 and CDR2 from the germline V gene are SQVTM and ANQGSEA. The CDR3 is made up of 13 amino acids. CDR3 amino acids: CSAVALPSYEQYF. The DNA for the CDR3 is TGCAGCGCCGTCGCCTTGCCCTCCTACGAGCAGTACTTC.

This chain uses TRBV10-3 with TRBJ2-5, with D uncertain. This CDR3 has 14 amino acids. Germline loops: CDR1 ENHRY, CDR2 SYGVKD. The germline V and J ends were trimmed by 6 bases and 3 bases, with 14 bases remaining between them. DNA for the CDR3: TGTGCCATCAGCGGAGAATTGGCAAAAGAGACCCAGTACTTC. Residues: CAISGELAKETQYF.